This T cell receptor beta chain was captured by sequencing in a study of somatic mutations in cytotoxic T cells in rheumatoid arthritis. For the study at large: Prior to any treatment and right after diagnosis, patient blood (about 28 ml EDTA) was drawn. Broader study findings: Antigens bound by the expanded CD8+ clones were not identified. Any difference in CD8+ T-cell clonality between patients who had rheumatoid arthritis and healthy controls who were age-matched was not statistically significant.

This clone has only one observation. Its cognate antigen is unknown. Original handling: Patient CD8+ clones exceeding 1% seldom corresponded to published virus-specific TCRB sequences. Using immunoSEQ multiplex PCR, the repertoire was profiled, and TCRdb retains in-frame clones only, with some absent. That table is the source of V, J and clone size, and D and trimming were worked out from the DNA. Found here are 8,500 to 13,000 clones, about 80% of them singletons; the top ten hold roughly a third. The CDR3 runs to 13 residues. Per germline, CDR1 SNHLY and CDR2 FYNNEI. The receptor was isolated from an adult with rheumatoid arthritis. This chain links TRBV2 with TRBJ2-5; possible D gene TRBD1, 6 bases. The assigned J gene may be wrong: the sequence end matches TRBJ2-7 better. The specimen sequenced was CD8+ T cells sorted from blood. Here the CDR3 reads CASRGPEPYEQYF. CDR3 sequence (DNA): TGTGCCTCCAGGGGCCCGGAACCCTACGAGCAGTACTTC.